This T cell receptor (beta chain) comes out of a study of blood T cell repertoires in COVID-19. Across the study: Sites across the United States, Italy and Spain contributed samples from acute and convalescent COVID-19. The cDNA or gDNA used as material had been derived from T cells, B-cell-depleted T cells, or PBMCs.

The CDR3 totals 15 residues. V shed 2 bases, J shed 6 bases, and the junction held 4 bases outside the gene matches. The germline V gene has CDR1 MNHEY and CDR2 SMNVEV (reference sequence). In the original analysis: Quantification of nucleated cells was approximated via reference gene primer amplification. This table comes from immunoSEQ multiplex PCR, and its TCRdb copy is limited to in-frame clones, with some not included. V, J and clone size were drawn from that table, and D and trimming were deduced from the DNA. The sample holds 55,000 to 65,000 clones, about four fifths seen once. V usage is TRBV27 and J usage is TRBJ1-6; 7 nucleotides align to TRBD1. Sequenced sample: peripheral blood. This TCR was recovered from a human donor in a cohort sampled during active COVID-19. The CDR3: CASSLGTDRNSPLHF. For the CDR3, the DNA is TGTGCCAGCAGTTTAGGGACAGATCGTAATTCACCCCTCCACTTT.